Listed below are T cell receptor beta chains from one sample, sequenced in a study of cytomegalovirus exposure and HLA in healthy donors. This table comes from immunoSEQ multiplex PCR, and its TCRdb copy is limited to in-frame clones, with some not included. The repertoire holds about 150,000 clones, with more than 60% as singletons. The sequenced material came from PBMCs. These receptor sequences come from a man aged 40-55 years in good health and CMV-seropositive. CDR3s include the opening cysteine and the closing phenylalanine or tryptophan. The D gene is left open where the match is weak. Where a row states a size, it is once, few, many or the class of an expanded clone; other rows omit it.

abundance	d_gene	v_gene	j_gene	len	CDR3aa	CDR3nt
NA	NA	TRBV5-1	TRBJ1-1	13	CASSLLRSTEAFF	TGCGCCAGCAGCCTCTTGCGGAGCACTGAAGCTTTCTTT
once	NA	TRBV7-9	TRBJ1-2	13	CASSPTVGDGYTF	TGTGCCAGCAGCCCGACAGTAGGGGATGGCTACACCTTC
NA	NA	TRBV29-1	TRBJ2-1	11	CSVLQYNEQFF	TGCAGCGTCCTACAGTACAATGAGCAGTTCTTC
once	NA	TRBV7-2	TRBJ1-2	14	CASGLRGAQEGYTF	TGTGCCAGCGGTCTCCGGGGGGCCCAGGAGGGCTACACCTTC
NA	NA	TRBV5-6	TRBJ2-1	14	CASSLVGGRNEQFF	TGTGCCAGCAGCTTGGTGGGGGGGCGGAATGAGCAGTTCTTC
once	TRBD1	TRBV2	TRBJ2-5	16	CASKTPKGQPEGTQYF	TGTGCCAGCAAAACCCCTAAGGGACAGCCTGAGGGCACCCAGTACTTC
NA	TRBD1	TRBV5-4	TRBJ1-2	14	CASAKSGQAYGYTF	TGTGCCAGCGCAAAATCAGGACAGGCGTATGGCTACACCTTC
few	NA	TRBV13	TRBJ1-1	11	CASSSRGEAFF	TGTGCCAGCAGCTCCAGGGGTGAAGCTTTCTTT
NA	NA	TRBV12-5	TRBJ1-5	13	CASGRSGSQPQHF	TGTGCTAGTGGTCGCTCGGGATCCCAGCCCCAGCATTTT
NA	NA	TRBV4-3	TRBJ1-1	12	CASSGRTEVAFF	TGCGCCAGCAGCGGGCGGACAGAGGTCGCTTTCTTT
NA	TRBD1	TRBV10-3	TRBJ2-2	13	CAIRQGSTGELFF	TGTGCCATCCGACAGGGTAGTACCGGGGAGCTGTTTTTT
NA	TRBD2	TRBV9	TRBJ2-7	15	CASSVGGGSLYEQYF	TGTGCCAGCAGCGTAGGCGGCGGGAGTCTCTACGAGCAGTACTTC
NA	NA	TRBV4-3	TRBJ2-5	18	CASSQALNLRGFQETQYF	TGCGCCAGCAGCCAAGCACTCAACTTGCGGGGATTCCAAGAGACCCAGTACTTC
few	TRBD2	TRBV4-1	TRBJ2-7	15	CASSQAGGPPYEQYF	TGCGCCAGCAGTCAGGCGGGAGGGCCGCCCTACGAGCAGTACTTC
NA	TRBD2	TRBV27	TRBJ2-1	13	CASSGTSEGEQFF	TGTGCCAGCAGTGGGACTAGCGAGGGTGAGCAGTTCTTC
NA	TRBD2	TRBV9	TRBJ2-7	14	CASSVSGRANEQYF	TGTGCCAGCAGCGTAAGCGGGAGGGCTAACGAGCAGTACTTC
once	NA	TRBV7-9	TRBJ2-7	16	CASSPVTGFDSYEQYF	TGTGCCAGCAGCCCGGTAACAGGGTTCGATAGCTACGAGCAGTACTTC
NA	NA	TRBV18	TRBJ2-5	11	CASSPEATQYF	TGTGCCAGCTCTCCGGAGGCGACCCAGTACTTC
few	TRBD1	TRBV29-1	TRBJ2-7	13	CSVRDSGTYEQYF	TGCAGCGTCCGGGACAGCGGCACCTACGAGCAGTACTTC
NA	NA	TRBV9	TRBJ2-1	18	CASSVESLGHSKYNEQFF	TGTGCCAGCAGCGTAGAGTCTCTAGGACACAGCAAATACAATGAGCAGTTCTTC
NA	NA	TRBV2	TRBJ2-2	15	CASRGKSTGSGELFF	TGTGCCAGCAGGGGGAAGTCTACAGGGTCCGGGGAGCTGTTTTTT
NA	NA	TRBV28	TRBJ2-5	13	CASRPGLSETQYF	TGTGCCAGCAGACCGGGACTGAGTGAGACCCAGTACTTC